There are a few counts of the clone carrying this TCR beta chain. Antigen: not known. The data were taken from a study of T-cell reconstitution after alpha-beta-depleted transplantation in children. General observations from the study: Reports say that about two months after transplant, the alpha-beta T cells came out of several hundred graft clones that had expanded. Some patients' high day-60 TCRbeta diversity was traced to surviving recipient T cells and thymic progenitors. It was newly produced T cells that mostly accounted for T-cell counts and diversity one year after transplant.

Unique molecular identifiers were used to barcode this TCRbeta library. TCRdb processed the PCR reads anew with MiXCR; each CDR3 protein has one entry. Of 600,000 to 800,000 distinct CDR3 sequences listed, about 12% were seen once; the top ten hold around 0.8%. Per germline, CDR1 SGHRS and CDR2 YFSETQ. Trimming took 9 bases from V and 5 from J, leaving 21 bases between them. This CDR3 contains 15 residues. The source is a girl aged 2 to 10 with congenital amegakaryocytic thrombocytopenia, due to receive a stem cell transplant. This chain connects TRBV5-1 to TRBJ2-1, with D tentatively TRBD1 (7 bases). The sample in question was PBMCs, obtained before TCRalphabeta/CD19-depleted stem cell transplant. The CDR3 here is CATQMSGGTDNEQFF. Written as DNA, the CDR3 is TGCGCCACCCAAATGAGTGGGGGGACAGACAATGAGCAGTTCTTC.